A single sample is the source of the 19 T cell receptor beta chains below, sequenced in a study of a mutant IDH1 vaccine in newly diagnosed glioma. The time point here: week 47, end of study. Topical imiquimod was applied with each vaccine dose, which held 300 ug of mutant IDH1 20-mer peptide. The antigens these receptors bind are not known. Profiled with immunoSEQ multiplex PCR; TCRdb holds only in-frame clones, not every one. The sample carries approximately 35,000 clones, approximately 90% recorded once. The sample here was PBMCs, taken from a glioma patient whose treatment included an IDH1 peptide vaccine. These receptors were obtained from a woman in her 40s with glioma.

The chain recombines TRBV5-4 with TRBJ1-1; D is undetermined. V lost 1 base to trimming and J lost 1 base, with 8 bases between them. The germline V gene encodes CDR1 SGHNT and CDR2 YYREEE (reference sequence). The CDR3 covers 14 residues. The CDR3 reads CASSLTSGNTEAFF. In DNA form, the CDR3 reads TGTGCCAGCAGCTTGACCTCAGGGAACACTGAAGCTTTCTTT.

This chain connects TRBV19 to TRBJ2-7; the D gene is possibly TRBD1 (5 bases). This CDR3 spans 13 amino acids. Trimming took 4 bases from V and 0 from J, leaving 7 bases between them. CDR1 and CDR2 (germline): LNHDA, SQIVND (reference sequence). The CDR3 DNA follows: TGTGCCAGTAGTACGCAGGGCTCCTACGAGCAGTACTTC. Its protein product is CASSTQGSYEQYF.

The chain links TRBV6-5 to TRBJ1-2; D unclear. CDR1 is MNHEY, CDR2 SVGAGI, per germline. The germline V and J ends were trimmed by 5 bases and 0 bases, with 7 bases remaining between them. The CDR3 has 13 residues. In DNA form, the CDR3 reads TGTGCCAGCAGTAGGGCAGCTAACTATGGCTACACCTTC. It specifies CASSRAANYGYTF.

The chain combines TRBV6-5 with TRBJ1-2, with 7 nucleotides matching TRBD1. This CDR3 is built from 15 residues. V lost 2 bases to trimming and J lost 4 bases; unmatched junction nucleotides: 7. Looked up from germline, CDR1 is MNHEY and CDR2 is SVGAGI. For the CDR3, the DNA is TGTGCCAGCAGTTACCTTCCCAGGGGGGGCTATGGCTACACCTTC. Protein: CASSYLPRGGYGYTF.

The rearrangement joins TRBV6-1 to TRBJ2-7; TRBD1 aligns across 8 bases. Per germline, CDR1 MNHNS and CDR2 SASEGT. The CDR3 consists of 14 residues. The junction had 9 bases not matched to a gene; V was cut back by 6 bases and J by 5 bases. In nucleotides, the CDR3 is TGTGCCAGCAGCATCCGGGACAGGTCCCACGAGCAGTACTTC. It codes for CASSIRDRSHEQYF.

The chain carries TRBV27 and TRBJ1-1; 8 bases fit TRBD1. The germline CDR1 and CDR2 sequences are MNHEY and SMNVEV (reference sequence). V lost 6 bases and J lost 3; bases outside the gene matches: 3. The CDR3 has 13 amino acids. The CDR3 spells CASRSTGDTEAFF. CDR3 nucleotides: TGTGCCAGCAGGTCGACAGGGGACACTGAAGCTTTCTTT.

The CDR3 is CASSIDWADTQYF. CDR3 coding DNA: TGTGCCAGTAGTATAGATTGGGCAGATACGCAGTATTTT. The chain links TRBV19 to TRBJ2-3; no firm D call. Germline-derived CDR1 and CDR2 are LNHDA and SQIVND (reference sequence). The CDR3 spans 13 residues. V gave up 0 bases and J gave up 4 bases, with 5 bases separating them.

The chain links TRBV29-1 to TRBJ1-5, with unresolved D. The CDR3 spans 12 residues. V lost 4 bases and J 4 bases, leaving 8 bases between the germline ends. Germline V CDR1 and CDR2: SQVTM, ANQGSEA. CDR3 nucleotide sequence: TGCAGCGTTGGATATGGAAATCAGCCCCAGCATTTT. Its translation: CSVGYGNQPQHF.

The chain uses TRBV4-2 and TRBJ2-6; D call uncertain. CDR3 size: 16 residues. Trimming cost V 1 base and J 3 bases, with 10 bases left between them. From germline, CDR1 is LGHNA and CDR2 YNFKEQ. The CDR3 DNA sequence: TGTGCCAGCAGCCAAGTTCTAGGGCATGGGGCCAACGTCCTGACTTTC. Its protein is CASSQVLGHGANVLTF.

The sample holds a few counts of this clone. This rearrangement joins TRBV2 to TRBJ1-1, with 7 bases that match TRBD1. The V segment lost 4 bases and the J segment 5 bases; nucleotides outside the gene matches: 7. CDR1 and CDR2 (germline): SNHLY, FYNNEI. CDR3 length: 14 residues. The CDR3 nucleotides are TGTGCCAGCAGTGCAGAGGGGGCCGGGACTGAAGCTTTCTTT. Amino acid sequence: CASSAEGAGTEAFF.

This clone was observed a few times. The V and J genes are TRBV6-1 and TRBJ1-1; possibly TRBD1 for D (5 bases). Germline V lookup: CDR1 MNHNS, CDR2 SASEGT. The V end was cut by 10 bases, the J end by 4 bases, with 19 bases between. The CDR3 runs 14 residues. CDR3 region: CATEAHLGGTEAFF. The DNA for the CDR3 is TGTGCCACCGAGGCACACCTTGGGGGCACTGAAGCTTTCTTT.

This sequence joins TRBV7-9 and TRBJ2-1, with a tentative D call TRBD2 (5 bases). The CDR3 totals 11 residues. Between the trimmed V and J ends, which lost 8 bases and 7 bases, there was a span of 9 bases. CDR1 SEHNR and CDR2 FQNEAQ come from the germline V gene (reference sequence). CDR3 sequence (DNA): TGTGCCAGCGGGAGTGTGAATGAGCAGTTCTTC. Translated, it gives CASGSVNEQFF.

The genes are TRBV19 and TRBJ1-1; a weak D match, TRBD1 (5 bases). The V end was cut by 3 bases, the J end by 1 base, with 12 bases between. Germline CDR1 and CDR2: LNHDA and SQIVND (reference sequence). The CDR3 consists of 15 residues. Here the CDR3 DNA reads TGTGCCAGTAGTATGGGGACGGCGGGGAACACTGAAGCTTTCTTT. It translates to CASSMGTAGNTEAFF.

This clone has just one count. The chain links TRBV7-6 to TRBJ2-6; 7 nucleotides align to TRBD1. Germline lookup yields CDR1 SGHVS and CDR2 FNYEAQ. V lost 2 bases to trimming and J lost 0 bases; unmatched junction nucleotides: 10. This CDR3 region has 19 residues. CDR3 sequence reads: CASSLSGGQALSGANVLTF. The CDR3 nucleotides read TGTGCCAGCAGCTTAAGTGGAGGACAGGCGCTCTCTGGGGCCAACGTCCTGACTTTC.

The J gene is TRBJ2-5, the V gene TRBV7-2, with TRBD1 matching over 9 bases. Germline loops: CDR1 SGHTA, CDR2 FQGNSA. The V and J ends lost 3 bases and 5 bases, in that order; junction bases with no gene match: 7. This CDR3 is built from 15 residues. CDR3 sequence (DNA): TGTGCCAGCAGCTTTCAAACAGGGGGCGCCGAGACCCAGTACTTC. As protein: CASSFQTGGAETQYF.

The CDR3 here is CASSKDRGQSYEQYF. The DNA of the CDR3 is TGTGCCAGCAGTAAGGACAGGGGACAGTCTTACGAGCAGTACTTC. The chain joins TRBV6-5 to TRBJ2-7; TRBD1 aligns across 9 bases. Germline values: CDR1 MNHEY, CDR2 SVGAGI. V shed 5 bases, J shed 4 bases, and the junction held 9 bases outside the gene matches. CDR3 length: 15 residues.

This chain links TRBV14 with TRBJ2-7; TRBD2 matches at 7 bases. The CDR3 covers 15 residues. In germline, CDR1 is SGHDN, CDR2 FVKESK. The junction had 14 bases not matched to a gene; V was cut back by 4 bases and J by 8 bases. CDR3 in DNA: TGTGCCAGCAGCCCTTCGGGGGGTAAATTAGACAAGCAGTACTTC. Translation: CASSPSGGKLDKQYF.

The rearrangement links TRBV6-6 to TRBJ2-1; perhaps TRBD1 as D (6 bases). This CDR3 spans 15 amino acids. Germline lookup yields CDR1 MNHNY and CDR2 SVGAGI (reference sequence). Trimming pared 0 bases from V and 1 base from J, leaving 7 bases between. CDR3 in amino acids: CASSYSDRSYNEQFF. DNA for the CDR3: TGTGCCAGCAGTTACTCAGACAGGTCCTACAATGAGCAGTTCTTC.

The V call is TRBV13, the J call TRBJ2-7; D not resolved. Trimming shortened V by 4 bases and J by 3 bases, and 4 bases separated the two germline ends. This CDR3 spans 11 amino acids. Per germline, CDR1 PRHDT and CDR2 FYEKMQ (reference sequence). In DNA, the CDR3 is TGTGCCAGCAGCTCCAGCTACGAGCAGTACTTC. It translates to CASSSSYEQYF.